A single T cell receptor beta chain is shown here with its context. Its antigen is unidentified. The J segment lost 4 bases and the V segment lost 7 bases, leaving 4 bases of the junction unmatched. The germline V gene has CDR1 MNHEY and CDR2 SMNVEV (reference sequence). The CDR3 extends over 14 amino acids. TCRdb re-called the reads with MiXCR, one entry per CDR3 protein. Of around 750,000 distinct CDR3 sequences listed, approximately 32% are singletons. This entry belongs to a study of T cell repertoires in cytomegalovirus infection. Study background: Recently identified HLA-C-restricted CMV epitopes were used, and well-studied HLA-B-restricted CMV epitopes were used as well. Evidence of both CMV infection and a matching HLA type came from public TCR beta signatures. Overall study results and limits: Across the ex vivo response, the dominant clonotypes were HLA-C-restricted CMV-specific TCR beta clonotypes. CMV carriers with the relevant HLA were identified by cumulative public TCR beta family frequency.

The chain uses TRBV27 and TRBJ2-1; TRBD2 matches at 10 bases. The source was cultured CD8+ T cells from PBMCs, collected from culture after CMV antigen stimulation. This sequence was found in a human donor in good health (CMV status not recorded). Some clones in this sample may be carry-over from other donors' samples. CDR3 sequence (DNA): TGTGCCAGCAATAGCGGGGGGCTTTACAATGAGCAGTTCTTC. It is translated as CASNSGGLYNEQFF.